These 30 T cell receptor beta chains share one sample of origin, sequenced in a study of T cells in localized non-small cell lung cancer. Assay: immunoSEQ multiplex PCR; the TCRdb copy retains only in-frame clones and omits some. The sample gives over 1,000 clones, 30% to 35% of which show up once; under 15% is in the top ten. The sequencing used normal lung tissue next to the tumor, collected before any cancer treatment. These receptors came from a male donor aged 60 or over with stage I squamous cell lung carcinoma.

The CDR3 reads CASSPTRSGQYEQYF. As DNA, the CDR3 is TGTGCCAGCTCACCCACCCGGTCGGGGCAATACGAGCAGTACTTC. The V and J genes are TRBV18 and TRBJ2-7; possibly TRBD1 or TRBD2 for D (5 bases each). The CDR3 consists of 15 residues. V gave up 3 bases and J gave up 4 bases, with 16 bases separating them. Germline assignment: CDR1 KGHSH and CDR2 LQKENI.

This chain connects TRBV19 to TRBJ1-5; the D gene is possibly TRBD1 (5 bases). CDR3 length equals 16 residues. The germline gives CDR1 LNHDA, CDR2 SQIVND (reference sequence). V dropped 7 bases and J dropped 0 bases, with 16 bases sitting between them. CDR3 in amino acids: CASTKKGDYSNQPQHF. CDR3 DNA: TGTGCCAGTACCAAAAAAGGGGATTATAGCAATCAGCCCCAGCATTTT.

The rearrangement uses TRBV10-1 and TRBJ2-7, with D hard to call. Deletions cut 0 bases from V and 6 bases from J, with 9 bases between. This CDR3 is built from 13 residues. CDR1 and CDR2 (germline): WNHNN, SYGVQD (reference sequence). The CDR3 here is CASSESHLSEQYF. As DNA, the CDR3 is TGCGCCAGCAGTGAGTCCCATTTATCCGAGCAGTACTTC.

As regards this clone: Other DNA sequences from this sample encode an identical CDR3 as well. The chain couples TRBV19 to TRBJ1-1; perhaps TRBD1 as D (5 bases). The V and J ends lost 3 bases and 0 bases respectively, with 8 bases between them. This CDR3 spans 14 amino acids. Germline assignment: CDR1 LNHDA and CDR2 SQIVND (reference sequence). CDR3 sequence: CASSIDRLNTEAFF. The CDR3 nucleotides are TGTGCCAGTAGTATTGACAGACTGAACACTGAAGCTTTCTTT.

The chain has TRBV28 and TRBJ1-1, with no clear D. The V gene lost 6 bases and the J gene lost 7 bases, with 15 bases spanning the gap. Germline V CDR1 and CDR2: MDHEN, SYDVKM. The CDR3 covers 13 residues. CDR3 region: CASSSDDQFEAFF. The DNA of the CDR3 is TGTGCCAGCAGCTCCGACGACCAGTTTGAAGCTTTCTTT.

The table lists this clone with a few counts. The chain employs TRBV18 and TRBJ1-4; no definite D call. The germline V gene encodes CDR1 KGHSH and CDR2 LQKENI. The V and J ends lost 6 bases and 6 bases respectively, with 14 bases between them. The CDR3 has 14 amino acids. Here the CDR3 reads CASSPTTVYEKLFF. As DNA, the CDR3 is TGTGCCAGCTCCCCGACAACAGTGTATGAAAAACTGTTTTTT.

Only a few counts were recorded for this clone. The chain joins TRBV10-3 to TRBJ1-4; D uncertain. The CDR3 is 14 amino acids. The V and J ends lost 2 bases and 5 bases respectively, with 9 bases between them. The germline V gene has CDR1 ENHRY and CDR2 SYGVKD. CDR3 in amino acids: CAISETVKNEKLFF. Written as DNA, the CDR3 is TGTGCCATCAGTGAGACAGTGAAGAATGAAAAACTGTTTTTT.

This chain connects TRBV9 to TRBJ1-5; 7 nucleotides agree with TRBD1. The CDR3 has 14 residues. Per the germline V gene, CDR1 is SGDLS and CDR2 is YYNGEE. The V gene end was trimmed by 7 bases and the J gene end by 0 bases; junction bases not matched to a gene: 4. The CDR3 loop reads CASQTGTSNQPQHF. The CDR3 bases are TGTGCCAGCCAGACAGGGACTAGCAATCAGCCCCAGCATTTT.

The rearrangement links TRBV29-1 to TRBJ2-1; 9 bases align to TRBD1. Trimming removed 8 bases from V and 2 bases from J; junction bases left unmatched: 7. Germline V gives CDR1 SQVTM, CDR2 ANQGSEA. This CDR3 region has 14 residues. The CDR3, as DNA: TGCAGCCTCGCAAGGGACAGGGCCTACAATGAGCAGTTCTTC. Translating gives CSLARDRAYNEQFF.

The chain recombines TRBV30 with TRBJ1-5, with D hard to call. This CDR3 has 14 amino acids. Trimming stripped 2 bases from V and 7 bases from J, with 15 bases between. Germline V lookup: CDR1 GTSNPN, CDR2 SVGIG (reference sequence). The CDR3 DNA sequence: TGTGCCTGGAGTTATGGACCAAGTGGGCAGCCCCAGCATTTT. It translates to CAWSYGPSGQPQHF. Filled out from reference TRBV30 and TRBJ1-5, the complete variable domain reads SQTIHQWPATLVQPVGSPLSLECTVEGTSNPNLYWYRQAAGRGLQLLFYSVGIGQISSEVPQNLSASRPQDRQFILSSKKLLLSDSGFYLCAWSYGPSGQPQHFGDGTRLSIL.

This clone was found a few times. The rearrangement uses TRBV2 and TRBJ1-1; D remains unclear. The ends were cut back, 6 bases at V and 2 bases at J, with 13 bases in the middle. This CDR3 region has 14 residues. From germline, CDR1 is SNHLY and CDR2 FYNNEI. CDR3 in DNA: TGTGCCAGCAGCTCTGAAAGAGGCAACACTGAAGCTTTCTTT. This codes for CASSSERGNTEAFF.

DNA of the CDR3: TGTGCCAGTAGTAAGGAGCGGGGGGGCCGCTACGAGCAGTACTTC. It encodes CASSKERGGRYEQYF. The rearrangement joins TRBV19 to TRBJ2-7, with TRBD2 matching over 10 bases. CDR3 size: 15 residues. Germline CDR1 LNHDA, CDR2 SQIVND (reference sequence). The junction had 6 bases not matched to a gene; V was cut back by 4 bases and J by 3 bases.

This chain links TRBV12-5 with TRBJ1-5; TRBD1 might be the D (5 bases). CDR1 and CDR2 (germline): LGHNT, FRNRAP. Between the trimmed V and J ends, which lost 8 bases and 6 bases, there was a span of 17 bases. The CDR3 covers 14 residues. The CDR3 sequence is CASWEGAGSQPQHF. The CDR3 DNA is TGTGCTAGTTGGGAAGGGGCTGGGAGTCAGCCCCAGCATTTT. The variable domain in full, with the rest retrieved from reference TRBV12-5 and TRBJ1-5, is DARVTQTPRHKVTEMGQEVTMRCQPILGHNTVFWYRQTMMQGLELLAYFRNRAPLDDSGMPKDRFSAEMPDATLATLKIQPSEPRDSAVYFCASWEGAGSQPQHFGDGTRLSIL.

The V call is TRBV25-1, the J call TRBJ1-4, with D possibly TRBD1 on 6 matching bases. V was trimmed by 5 bases and J by 7 bases, leaving 20 bases between them. The CDR3 is 16 residues long. Germline V gene lookup returns CDR1 MGHDK and CDR2 SYGVNS. The CDR3 DNA reads as TGTGCCAGCAGTCCCGGGATGGGACAAGGGGGTGAAAAACTGTTTTTT. Protein sequence: CASSPGMGQGGEKLFF.

This sequence joins TRBV6-7 and TRBJ2-5, with TRBD1 identical over 7 bases. TRBV6-7 is classed as an ORF, of uncertain function. This CDR3 has 16 residues. Germline trimming cut 2 bases from V and 4 bases from J; bases unmatched to any gene: 10. CDR3 sequence reads: CASSYGSGGMRETQYF. The CDR3 coding sequence is TGTGCCAGCAGTTACGGGTCAGGGGGTATGAGAGAGACCCAGTACTTC.

This clone was seen a handful of times. V is TRBV11-3 and J is TRBJ1-3, with D unclear. The CDR3 extends over 15 amino acids. V was trimmed by 2 bases and J by 7 bases, leaving 15 bases between them. The V gene's germline CDR1 is SGHNT and CDR2 YENEEA. The CDR3 DNA is TGTGCCAGCAGCTTAAACCCCACGGCGGGCAACACCATATATTTT. It is translated as CASSLNPTAGNTIYF.

The V and J genes are TRBV5-1 and TRBJ2-2; D gene unclear. CDR1 is SGHRS and CDR2 is YFSETQ in the germline V gene. V gave up 0 bases and J gave up 0 bases, with 15 bases separating them. The CDR3 totals 18 residues. The CDR3 DNA sequence: TGCGCCAGCAGCTTGGATTCGTGGACCCGCGCGAACACCGGGGAGCTGTTTTTT. Its protein is CASSLDSWTRANTGELFF.

The chain links TRBV29-1 to TRBJ2-7, with D perhaps TRBD1 (5 bases). CDR1 is SQVTM and CDR2 is ANQGSEA in the germline V gene. V was pared by 2 bases and J by 1 base, with 6 bases between. The CDR3 runs 12 residues. This chain's CDR3 is CSVEQGSYEQYF. Here the CDR3 DNA reads TGCAGCGTTGAACAGGGTTCCTACGAGCAGTACTTC.

The chain couples TRBV28 to TRBJ1-4; D ambiguous. The CDR3 runs to 14 residues. Germline assignment: CDR1 MDHEN and CDR2 SYDVKM. The ends were cut back, 5 bases at V and 11 bases at J, with 18 bases in the middle. The CDR3 protein is CASSPHAKGEKLFF. Here the CDR3 DNA reads TGTGCCAGCAGTCCCCACGCCAAGGGAGAGAAACTGTTTTTT.

The chain couples TRBV9 to TRBJ1-2, with D tentatively TRBD1 (5 bases). In germline, CDR1 is SGDLS, CDR2 YYNGEE. The length of the CDR3 is 15 residues. V was cut by 0 bases and J by 0 bases, with 9 bases left in between. CDR3 residues: CASSVEGEANYGYTF. CDR3 nucleotide sequence: TGTGCCAGCAGCGTAGAAGGGGAAGCTAACTATGGCTACACCTTC.

This clone was picked up a small number of times. The chain carries TRBV6-8 and TRBJ1-1, with 9 bases matching TRBD1. This CDR3 region has 15 residues. Trimming at V came to 5 bases and at J to 1 base, leaving 5 bases not matched to a gene. Germline CDR1 and CDR2: MNHGY and SAAAGT. CDR3 bases: TGTGCCAGCAGTAAAGGACAGGGGACGAACACTGAAGCTTTCTTT. This gives the protein CASSKGQGTNTEAFF.

This clone was observed a few times. This chain connects TRBV4-1 to TRBJ1-1; D might be TRBD1 (6 bases). Germline V CDR1 and CDR2: MGHRA, YSYEKL. V was clipped by 4 bases and J by 1 base, with 16 bases between them. The CDR3 spans 16 residues. The CDR3 loop reads CASSPGGGQGNTEAFF. The CDR3 DNA is TGCGCCAGCAGCCCTGGAGGGGGGCAGGGGAACACTGAAGCTTTCTTT.

This clone has more than one count but fewer than ten. V usage is TRBV30 and J usage is TRBJ1-1, with a weak D call TRBD1 (6 bases). Germline V CDR1 and CDR2: GTSNPN, SVGIG (reference sequence). This CDR3 spans 13 amino acids. V was shortened by 2 bases and J by 3 bases, with 10 bases between the two germline ends. CDR3 loop: CAWSKGGDTEAFF. The DNA for the CDR3 is TGTGCCTGGAGTAAGGGGGGGGACACTGAAGCTTTCTTT. Complete variable domain (other parts from reference TRBV30 and TRBJ1-1): SQTIHQWPATLVQPVGSPLSLECTVEGTSNPNLYWYRQAAGRGLQLLFYSVGIGQISSEVPQNLSASRPQDRQFILSSKKLLLSDSGFYLCAWSKGGDTEAFFGQGTRLTVV.

The CDR3 is CASSTRSPSNQPQHF. DNA of the CDR3: TGTGCCAGTAGTACGCGTTCGCCTAGCAATCAGCCCCAGCATTTT. The chain is built from TRBV19 and TRBJ1-5; D not certain. The CDR3 is 15 amino acids. Trimming removed 4 bases at V and 0 bases at J, with 10 bases between. Germline CDR1 and CDR2: LNHDA and SQIVND (reference sequence).

This clone was detected only a few times. The chain is built from TRBV11-3 and TRBJ1-2; D not certain. V was shortened by 1 base and J by 2 bases, with 8 bases between the two germline ends. The CDR3 runs 14 residues. Germline lookup yields CDR1 SGHNT and CDR2 YENEEA. CDR3 sequence (DNA): TGTGCCAGCAGCTTAGTCCCAACAAACTATGGCTACACCTTC. Protein sequence: CASSLVPTNYGYTF.

The V and J genes are TRBV29-1 and TRBJ1-1; 11 nucleotides match TRBD1. Per germline, CDR1 SQVTM and CDR2 ANQGSEA. V lost 7 bases, J lost 5 bases, and 6 bases stayed unmatched. CDR3 length equals 13 residues. The CDR3 sequence: CSARTGGTTEAFF. Here the CDR3 DNA reads TGCAGCGCCCGGACAGGGGGCACGACTGAAGCTTTCTTT.

This clone was observed a handful of times. V is TRBV30 and J is TRBJ1-6, with a possible D match to TRBD1 (5 bases). CDR3 size: 13 residues. Per the germline V gene, CDR1 is GTSNPN and CDR2 is SVGIG (reference sequence). Between the trimmed V and J ends, which lost 2 bases and 8 bases, there was a span of 10 bases. For the CDR3, the DNA is TGTGCCTGGAGTCGGGGGGTAGATTCACCCCTCCACTTT. This codes for CAWSRGVDSPLHF. The entire variable domain, with the rest obtained from reference TRBV30 and TRBJ1-6, is as follows: SQTIHQWPATLVQPVGSPLSLECTVEGTSNPNLYWYRQAAGRGLQLLFYSVGIGQISSEVPQNLSASRPQDRQFILSSKKLLLSDSGFYLCAWSRGVDSPLHFGNGTRLTVT.

V is TRBV14 and J is TRBJ2-1; 8 positions agree with TRBD2. This CDR3 region has 16 residues. The J segment lost 6 bases and the V segment lost 4 bases, leaving 11 bases of the junction unmatched. Germline CDR1 SGHDN, CDR2 FVKESK. In nucleotides, the CDR3 is TGTGCCAGCAGCCCATTAATGACTAGCGAAGTCAATGAGCAGTTCTTC. It encodes CASSPLMTSEVNEQFF.

This clone is large in the sample. V usage is TRBV6-8 and J usage is TRBJ1-1, with D tentatively TRBD1 (6 bases). Germline lookup yields CDR1 MNHGY and CDR2 SAAAGT. V lost 5 bases and J 1 base, leaving 20 bases between the germline ends. The CDR3 sequence is 17 residues long. CDR3 loop: CASSPSLSRDTNTEAFF. The CDR3 DNA reads TGTGCCAGCAGTCCTTCTCTTTCCCGGGACACGAACACTGAAGCTTTCTTT.

V gene TRBV10-1 combines with J gene TRBJ1-2; the D is unclear. The germline V and J ends were trimmed by 2 bases and 8 bases, with 9 bases remaining between them. CDR1 is WNHNN and CDR2 is SYGVQD in the germline V gene (reference sequence). The CDR3 sequence is 12 residues long. The CDR3 reads CASSEGSYGYTF. CDR3 DNA: TGCGCCAGCAGTGAGGGGTCTTACGGCTACACCTTC.